These 18 T cell receptor beta chains share one sample of origin, sequenced in a study of cytomegalovirus exposure and HLA in healthy donors (dated by TCRdb to about 2017). The library was obtained by the immunoSEQ multiplex PCR assay. A mixture of 60 forward primers for TCR Vbeta segments and 13 reverse primers for TCR Jbeta segments was used in the multiplex PCR. The immuneACCESS repertoire file appears here via TCRdb, limited to in-frame rearrangements. These files lack a portion of the clones; in checked studies, under half of the deficit traces to unresolved V genes, and the cause of the others is not known. The sample has some 130,000 clones on record, 84% of them singletons. The ten top clones hold approximately 2.5% of the sample. Input material: PBMCs. These TCRs come from a man in his fifties in good health and CMV-seronegative.

V and J are TRBV7-9 and TRBJ2-3; D is perhaps TRBD2 (5 bases). CDR3 length: 14 amino acids. With 5 bases removed from V and 4 bases from J, the gap between germline ends came to 13 bases. Germline-derived CDR1 and CDR2 are SEHNR and FQNEAQ (reference sequence). CDR3 sequence reads: CASSPPREPDTQYF. CDR3 nucleotide sequence: TGTGCCAGCAGCCCTCCAAGGGAGCCAGATACGCAGTATTTT.

This chain links TRBV27 with TRBJ2-1; D perhaps matches TRBD1 (6 bases). The CDR3 loop spans 16 amino acids. V was shortened by 6 bases and J by 0 bases, with 15 bases between the two germline ends. Germline V gene lookup returns CDR1 MNHEY and CDR2 SMNVEV (reference sequence). The CDR3 nucleotides read TGTGCCAGCAGGATGCACAGGGCGCTCTCCTACAATGAGCAGTTCTTC. It translates to CASRMHRALSYNEQFF.

For the CDR3, the DNA is TGTGCCAGTAGTCGCTCACTAGCGGGTCAGCCCCAGCATTTT. Encoded protein: CASSRSLAGQPQHF. The J gene is TRBJ1-5, the V gene TRBV19; no definite D call. The CDR3 contains 14 residues. Germline V gene lookup returns CDR1 LNHDA and CDR2 SQIVND (reference sequence). Trimming left V 5 bases short and J 6 bases short, with 14 bases between.

This chain connects TRBV2 to TRBJ1-1; D possibly corresponds to TRBD1 (6 bases). The V gene lost 3 bases and the J gene lost 1 base, with 18 bases spanning the gap. The CDR3 consists of 17 residues. The germline CDR1 and CDR2 sequences are SNHLY and FYNNEI. The CDR3 nucleotides are TGTGCCAGCAGTGAGTGGGGGGGGCCGACCCCGAACACTGAAGCTTTCTTT. It translates to CASSEWGGPTPNTEAFF.

The V and J genes are TRBV6-1 and TRBJ2-5; perhaps TRBD2 as D (6 bases). The last part of the DNA fits TRBJ2-7 better; the J call may be wrong. CDR3 length: 14 residues. Germline assignment: CDR1 MNHNS and CDR2 SASEGT. In DNA form, the CDR3 reads TGTGCCAGCAGTGAAGGCGGAGGGGACTACGAGCAGTACTTC. It yields the protein CASSEGGGDYEQYF.

The chain carries TRBV7-3 and TRBJ1-1; unclear D gene. V was cut by 3 bases and J by 4 bases, with 12 bases left in between. CDR1 SGHTA and CDR2 FQGTGA come from the germline V gene. CDR3 length: 14 residues. The chain's CDR3 is CASSFGQRGTEAFF. The CDR3 DNA reads TGTGCCAGCAGCTTCGGCCAACGGGGCACTGAAGCTTTCTTT.

The chain uses TRBV2 and TRBJ2-5, with D possibly matching TRBD2 (6 bases). This CDR3 region has 15 residues. V shed 6 bases and J shed 0 bases, with 14 bases lying between them. Per the germline V gene, CDR1 is SNHLY and CDR2 is FYNNEI. This CDR3 is CASRTGLTNQETQYF. For the CDR3, the DNA is TGTGCCAGCAGGACGGGACTGACTAACCAAGAGACCCAGTACTTC. The complete variable domain, with remaining parts taken from reference TRBV2 and TRBJ2-5, reads EPEVTQTPSHQVTQMGQEVILRCVPISNHLYFYWYRQILGQKVEFLVSFYNNEISEKSEIFDDQFSVERPDGSNFTLKIRSTKLEDSAMYFCASRTGLTNQETQYFGPGTRLLVL.

The chain uses TRBV2 and TRBJ1-5; D is perhaps TRBD1 (5 bases). This CDR3 spans 16 amino acids. Trimming removed 4 bases at V and 0 bases at J, with 13 bases between. The germline V gene encodes CDR1 SNHLY and CDR2 FYNNEI. The CDR3 DNA is TGTGCCAGCAGTGTTCTGGGACTTTATAGCAATCAGCCCCAGCATTTT. As protein: CASSVLGLYSNQPQHF. Filled out from reference TRBV2 and TRBJ1-5, the complete variable domain reads EPEVTQTPSHQVTQMGQEVILRCVPISNHLYFYWYRQILGQKVEFLVSFYNNEISEKSEIFDDQFSVERPDGSNFTLKIRSTKLEDSAMYFCASSVLGLYSNQPQHFGDGTRLSIL.

Notes on this clone: Other DNA sequences within the sample encode an identical CDR3. J is TRBJ1-5 and V is TRBV4-2; 7 bases agree with TRBD1. Per the germline V gene, CDR1 is LGHNA and CDR2 is YNFKEQ. V trimming: 0 bases; J trimming: 1 base; junction bases outside the gene matches: 0. The CDR3 spans 15 residues. The CDR3 region is CASSQDRGSNQPQHF. The CDR3 DNA follows: TGTGCCAGCAGCCAAGACAGGGGGAGCAATCAGCCCCAGCATTTT.

With regard to this clone: The sample has other DNA sequences that encode this CDR3 too. The chain joins TRBV9 to TRBJ1-1, with no clear D. Germline lookup yields CDR1 SGDLS and CDR2 YYNGEE. The length of the CDR3 is 13 residues. V was clipped by 0 bases and J by 4 bases, with 7 bases between them. Here the CDR3 DNA reads TGTGCCAGCAGCGTAGGAGGGAGCACTGAAGCTTTCTTT. Amino acids: CASSVGGSTEAFF.

The CDR3, as DNA: TGTGCCAGCAGCGTAGGGGTAGCGGGGTGGTCGAACACCGGGGAGCTGTTTTTT. Its protein product is CASSVGVAGWSNTGELFF. The chain is built from TRBV9 and TRBJ2-2, with 8 bases matching TRBD2. The CDR3 loop spans 18 amino acids. CDR1 is SGDLS and CDR2 is YYNGEE in the germline V gene. After removal of 0 bases from V and 0 bases from J, the junction contained 7 bases not matched to a gene. Full variable domain (outside the CDR3, taken from reference TRBV9 and TRBJ2-2): DSGVTQTPKHLITATGQRVTLRCSPRSGDLSVYWYQQSLDQGLQFLIQYYNGEERAKGNILERFSAQQFPDLHSELNLSSLELGDSALYFCASSVGVAGWSNTGELFFGEGSRLTVL.

The chain has TRBV7-8 and TRBJ1-6, with D hard to call. Trimming cost V 2 bases and J 8 bases, with 7 bases left between them. The CDR3 is 13 amino acids. Germline values: CDR1 SGHVS, CDR2 FQNEAQ. The DNA for the CDR3 is TGTGCCAGCAGCTTAAGGAGGGATTCACCCCTCCACTTT. Translating it yields CASSLRRDSPLHF.

The chain recombines TRBV6-5 with TRBJ1-6, with D possibly TRBD1 on 5 matching bases. The V end was cut by 7 bases, the J end by 7 bases, with 11 bases between. The CDR3 consists of 13 residues. The germline gives CDR1 MNHEY, CDR2 SVGAGI. DNA of the CDR3: TGTGCCAGCACGCAGGGCAGCAATTCACCCCTCCACTTT. Encoded protein: CASTQGSNSPLHF.

The gene calls are TRBV11-2 and TRBJ1-1, with D possibly matching TRBD1 (6 bases). The length of the CDR3 is 14 residues. Germline V gives CDR1 SGHAT, CDR2 FQNNGV. V was pared by 0 bases and J by 7 bases, with 12 bases between. CDR3 DNA sequence: TGTGCCAGCAGCTTAGAGGGGGCGCGAAGTGAAGCTTTCTTT. Translating gives CASSLEGARSEAFF.

The chain employs TRBV6-5 and TRBJ1-1; 9 bases are shared with TRBD1. CDR3 length: 16 amino acids. With 4 bases clipped from V and 6 bases from J, the junction kept 12 bases outside the gene matches. The V gene's germline CDR1 is MNHEY and CDR2 SVGAGI. CDR3 amino acids: CASSCFPPGQGAEAFF. CDR3 DNA: TGTGCCAGCAGTTGCTTCCCCCCGGGACAGGGTGCTGAAGCTTTCTTT.

The chain carries TRBV4-1 and TRBJ2-7; D is unresolved. The CDR3 is 16 residues long. V was cut by 1 base and J by 2 bases, with 15 bases left in between. Germline CDR1 reads MGHRA; CDR2 reads YSYEKL. CDR3 region: CASSQGLSRITYEQYF. DNA of the CDR3: TGCGCCAGCAGCCAAGGTCTGAGCAGGATCACCTACGAGCAGTACTTC.

This clone appeared a few times. The genes are TRBV29-1 and TRBJ1-1, with 7 bases identical to TRBD1. The CDR3 sequence is 12 residues long. V shed 7 bases and J 1 base; nucleotides not matched to a gene: 3. Germline CDR1 SQVTM, CDR2 ANQGSEA. The CDR3 sequence is CSARDRNTEAFF. In DNA, the CDR3 is TGCAGCGCACGGGACAGGAACACTGAAGCTTTCTTT.

V gene TRBV5-5 combines with J gene TRBJ1-1, with a possible D match to TRBD1 (5 bases). This CDR3 is 12 amino acids long. CDR1 SGHKS and CDR2 YYEKEE come from the germline V gene (reference sequence). Trimming left V 3 bases short and J 5 bases short, with 8 bases between. CDR3 region: CASSSEGTEAFF. CDR3 nucleotide sequence: TGTGCCAGCAGCTCGGAGGGGACTGAAGCTTTCTTT. Full variable domain (remainder filled in from reference TRBV5-5 and TRBJ1-1): DAGVTQSPTHLIKTRGQQVTLRCSPISGHKSVSWYQQVLGQGPQFIFQYYEKEERGRGNFPDRFSARQFPNYSSELNVNALLLGDSALYLCASSSEGTEAFFGQGTRLTVV.